The next 3 T cell receptor beta chains were all read from a single sample in a study of Graves' ophthalmopathy and Graves' hyperthyroidism. TCR beta CDR3 amplification used RNA transcripts. After a first-round RT-PCR with HTBI primers, a second-round multiplex PCR was run. TCRdb independently ran MiXCR on the multiplex PCR reads; one entry per CDR3 protein. The sample consists of more than 1,000,000 distinct CDR3 sequences, about 35% of them appearing once. The sequencing sample was made of peripheral blood or thyroid tissue (not recorded which). These receptor sequences come from an adult man with Graves' hyperthyroidism.

The chain has TRBV19 and TRBJ1-2; D is unclear. This CDR3 has 11 amino acids. Germline V gives CDR1 LNHDA, CDR2 SQIVND (reference sequence). V gave up 6 bases and J gave up 11 bases, with 13 bases separating them. CDR3 amino acids: CASRNRLEYTF. The DNA of the CDR3 is TGTGCCAGTAGGAATAGGTTGGAGTACACCTTC. Full variable domain (outside the CDR3, taken from reference TRBV19 and TRBJ1-2): DGGITQSPKYLFRKEGQNVTLSCEQNLNHDAMYWYRQDPGQGLRLIYYSQIVNDFQKGDIAEGYSVSREKKESFPLTVTSAQKNPTAFYLCASRNRLEYTFGSGTRLTVV.

This clonotype appeared many times. The V call is TRBV7-9, the J call TRBJ1-5; TRBD1 matches at 8 bases. V trimming: 6 bases; J trimming: 6 bases; junction bases outside the gene matches: 10. Germline CDR1 SEHNR, CDR2 FQNEAQ (reference sequence). This CDR3 is 15 amino acids long. CDR3 sequence reads: CASSRGQGVGQPQHF. CDR3 coding DNA: TGTGCCAGCAGTCGAGGACAGGGAGTAGGTCAGCCCCAGCATTTT. The variable domain in full, with the rest retrieved from reference TRBV7-9 and TRBJ1-5, is DTGVSQNPRHKITKRGQNVTFRCDPISEHNRLYWYRQTLGQGPEFLTYFQNEAQLEKSRLLSDRFSAERPKGSFSTLEIQRTEQGDSAMYLCASSRGQGVGQPQHFGDGTRLSIL.

This sequence joins TRBV12-3 or TRBV12-4 and TRBJ2-5; 7 positions match TRBD1. Trimming cost V 6 bases and J 3 bases; bases outside gene matches: 10. The CDR3 runs to 15 residues. CDR3 protein: CASSPGQVVKETQYF. CDR3 nucleotide sequence: TGTGCCAGCAGCCCAGGACAGGTGGTCAAAGAGACCCAGTACTTC.